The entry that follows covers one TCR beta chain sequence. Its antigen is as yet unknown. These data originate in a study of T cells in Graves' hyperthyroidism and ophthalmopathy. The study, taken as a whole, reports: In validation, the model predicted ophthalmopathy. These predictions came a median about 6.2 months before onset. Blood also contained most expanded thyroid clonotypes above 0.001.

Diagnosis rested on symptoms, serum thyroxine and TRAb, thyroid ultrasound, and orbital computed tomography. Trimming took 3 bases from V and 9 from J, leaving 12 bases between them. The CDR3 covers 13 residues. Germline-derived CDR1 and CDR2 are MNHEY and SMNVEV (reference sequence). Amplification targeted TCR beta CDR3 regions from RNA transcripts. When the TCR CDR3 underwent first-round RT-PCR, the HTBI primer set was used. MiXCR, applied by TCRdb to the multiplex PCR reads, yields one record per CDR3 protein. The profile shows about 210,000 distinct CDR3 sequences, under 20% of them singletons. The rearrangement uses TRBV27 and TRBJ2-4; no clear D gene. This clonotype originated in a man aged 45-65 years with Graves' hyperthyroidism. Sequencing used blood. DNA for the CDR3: TGTGCCAGCAGTTTGGGATGGGGTGGCATTCAGTACTTC. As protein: CASSLGWGGIQYF.